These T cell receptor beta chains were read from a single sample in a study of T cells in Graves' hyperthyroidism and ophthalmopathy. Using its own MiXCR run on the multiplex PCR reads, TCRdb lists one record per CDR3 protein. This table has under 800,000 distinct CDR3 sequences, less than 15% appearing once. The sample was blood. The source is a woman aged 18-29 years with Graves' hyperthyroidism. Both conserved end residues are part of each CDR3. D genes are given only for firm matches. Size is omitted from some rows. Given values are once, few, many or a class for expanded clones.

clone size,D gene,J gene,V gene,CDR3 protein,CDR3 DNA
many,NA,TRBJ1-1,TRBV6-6,CASSYGGTKDTEAFF,TGTGCCAGCAGTTACGGGGGGACAAAAGACACTGAAGCTTTCTTT
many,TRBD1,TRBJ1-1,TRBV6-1,CASSNDRGRNTEAFF,TGTGCCAGCAGCAACGACAGGGGGCGGAACACTGAAGCTTTCTTT
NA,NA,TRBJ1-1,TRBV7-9,CASSHDISEAFF,TGTGCCAGCAGCCATGACATCTCTGAAGCTTTCTTT
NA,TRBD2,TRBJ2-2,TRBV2,CASRKREGQTNTGELFF,TGTGCCAGCAGAAAGCGGGAGGGCCAAACGAACACCGGGGAGCTGTTTTTT
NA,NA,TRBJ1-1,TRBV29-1,CSAARGQNTEAFF,TGCAGCGCTGCCCGGGGCCAGAACACTGAAGCTTTCTTT
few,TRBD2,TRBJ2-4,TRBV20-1,CSATSGSGRGKAKNIQYF,TGCAGTGCAACTAGCGGGAGTGGCCGAGGAAAGGCCAAAAACATTCAGTACTTC
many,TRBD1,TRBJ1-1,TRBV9,CASSVEVFLTGGAEAFF,TGTGCCAGCAGCGTAGAGGTTTTTCTGACAGGGGGGGCTGAAGCTTTCTTT
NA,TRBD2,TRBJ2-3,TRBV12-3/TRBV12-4,CASSSSHARLAGASDTQYF,TGTGCCAGCAGTTCCAGTCATGCCCGCCTAGCGGGAGCGTCAGATACGCAGTATTTT
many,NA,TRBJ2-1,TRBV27,CASSPTLQNEQFF,TGTGCCAGCAGCCCGACTCTGCAAAATGAGCAGTTCTTC
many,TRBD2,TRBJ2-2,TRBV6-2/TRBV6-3,CASSYPSMSGSRTGELFF,TGTGCCAGCAGCTATCCCTCTATGAGCGGGAGTCGAACCGGGGAGCTGTTTTTT
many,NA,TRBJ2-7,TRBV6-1,CASSGRAGYEQYF,TGTGCCAGCAGTGGTAGAGCGGGCTACGAGCAGTACTTC
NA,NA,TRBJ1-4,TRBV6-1,CASSSPRSSGLLEKLFF,TGTGCCAGCAGTTCCCCGAGAAGTTCGGGTCTTCTGGAAAAACTGTTTTTT
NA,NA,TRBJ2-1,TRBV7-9,CASSRVVSSYNEQFF,TGTGCCAGCAGCAGGGTGGTTAGCTCCTACAATGAGCAGTTCTTC
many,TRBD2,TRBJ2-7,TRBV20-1,CSARVPVGTSGYEQYF,TGCAGTGCTAGAGTCCCGGTCGGGACTAGCGGATACGAGCAGTACTTC
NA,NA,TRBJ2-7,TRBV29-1,CSARGNSYEQYF,TGCAGCGCCCGGGGAAATTCCTACGAGCAGTACTTC
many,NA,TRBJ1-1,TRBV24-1,CAGEGMDTEAFF,TGTGCCGGAGAGGGGATGGACACTGAAGCTTTCTTT
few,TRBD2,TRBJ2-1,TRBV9,CASSVTSGREANEQFF,TGTGCCAGCAGCGTGACTAGCGGGAGAGAGGCCAATGAGCAGTTCTTC
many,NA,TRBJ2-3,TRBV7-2,CASSPRISTDTQYF,TGTGCCAGCAGCCCCCGGATTAGCACAGATACGCAGTATTTT
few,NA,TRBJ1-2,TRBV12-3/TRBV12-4,CASSLGSVGYTF,TGTGCCAGCAGTTTAGGGTCTGTTGGCTACACCTTC
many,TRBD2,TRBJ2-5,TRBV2,CASSDVGLKREQETQYF,TGTGCCAGCAGTGACGTGGGGTTGAAGCGGGAGCAAGAGACCCAGTACTTC
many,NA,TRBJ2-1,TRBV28,CASSPGRQGNYNEQFF,TGTGCCAGCAGCCCTGGGAGGCAGGGGAACTACAATGAGCAGTTCTTC
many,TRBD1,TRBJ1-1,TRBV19,CASSALPGQGTEAFF,TGTGCCAGTAGTGCTCTACCGGGACAGGGCACTGAAGCTTTCTTT
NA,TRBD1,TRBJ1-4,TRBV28,CASSTPGTGGGKLFF,TGTGCCAGCAGTACCCCCGGGACAGGGGGGGGAAAACTGTTTTTT